This TCR beta chain is drawn from a study of cytomegalovirus exposure and HLA in healthy donors. Overall study results and limits: Links to common viral pathogens appeared, in a later analysis, for several of the most significant clusters. TCR beta sequences reportedly predicted most subjects' HLA-A and HLA-B alleles accurately. The study recorded over 150 TCR beta chains that were cytomegalovirus-associated.

This clone was found a few times. What it binds is not known. PCR used 60 Vbeta primers and 13 Jbeta primers. Only in-frame clones appear in the TCRdb table, and some are missing; sequencing was by immunoSEQ multiplex PCR. The sample has under 130,000 clones, 60% to 70% seen once; the top ten hold approximately 3.8%. Sample: PBMCs. The receptor's source is a man under 40 in good health and CMV-seropositive.

The CDR3 spells CASSAGPEQFF. The CDR3 DNA is TGTGCCAGCAGCGCGGGACCTGAGCAGTTCTTC. The chain carries TRBV14 and TRBJ2-1; D perhaps matches TRBD2 (6 bases). V lost 5 bases to trimming and J lost 9 bases, with 8 bases between them. The CDR3 sequence is 11 residues long. Germline V gives CDR1 SGHDN, CDR2 FVKESK.